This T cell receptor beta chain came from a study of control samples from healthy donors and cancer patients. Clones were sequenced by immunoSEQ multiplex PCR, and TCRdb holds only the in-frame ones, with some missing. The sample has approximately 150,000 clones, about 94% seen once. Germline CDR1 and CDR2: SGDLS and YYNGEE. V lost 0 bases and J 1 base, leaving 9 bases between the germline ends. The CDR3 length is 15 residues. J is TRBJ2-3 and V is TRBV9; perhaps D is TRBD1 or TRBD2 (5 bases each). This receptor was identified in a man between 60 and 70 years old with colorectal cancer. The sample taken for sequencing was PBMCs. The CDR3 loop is CASSVDGTRTDTQYF. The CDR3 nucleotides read TGTGCCAGCAGCGTAGACGGGACCCGCACAGATACGCAGTATTTT. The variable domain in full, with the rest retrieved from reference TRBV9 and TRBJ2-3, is DSGVTQTPKHLITATGQRVTLRCSPRSGDLSVYWYQQSLDQGLQFLIQYYNGEERAKGNILERFSAQQFPDLHSELNLSSLELGDSALYFCASSVDGTRTDTQYFGPGTRLTVL.